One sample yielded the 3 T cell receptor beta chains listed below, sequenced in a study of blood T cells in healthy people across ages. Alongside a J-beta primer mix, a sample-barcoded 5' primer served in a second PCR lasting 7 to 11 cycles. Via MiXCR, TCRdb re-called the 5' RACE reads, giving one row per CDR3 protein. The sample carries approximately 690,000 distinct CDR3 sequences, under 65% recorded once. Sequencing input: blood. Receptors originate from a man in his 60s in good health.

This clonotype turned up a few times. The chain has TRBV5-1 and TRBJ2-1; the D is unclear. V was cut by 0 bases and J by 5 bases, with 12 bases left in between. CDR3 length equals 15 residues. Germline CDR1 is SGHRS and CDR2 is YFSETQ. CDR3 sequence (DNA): TGCGCCAGCAGCTTGGGTACGGGTGTCCACAATGAGCAGTTCTTC. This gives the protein CASSLGTGVHNEQFF.

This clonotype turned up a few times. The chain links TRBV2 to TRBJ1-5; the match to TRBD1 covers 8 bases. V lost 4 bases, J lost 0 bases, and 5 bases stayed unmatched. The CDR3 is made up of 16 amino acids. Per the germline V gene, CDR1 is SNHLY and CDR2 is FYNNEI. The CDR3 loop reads CASSADRGDSNQPQHF. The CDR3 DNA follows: TGTGCCAGCAGTGCTGACAGGGGCGATAGCAATCAGCCCCAGCATTTT.

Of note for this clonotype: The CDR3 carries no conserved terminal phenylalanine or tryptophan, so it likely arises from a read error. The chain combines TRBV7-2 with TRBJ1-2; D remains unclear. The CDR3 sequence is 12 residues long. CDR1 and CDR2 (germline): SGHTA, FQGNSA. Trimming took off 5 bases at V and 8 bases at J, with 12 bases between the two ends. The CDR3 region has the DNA TGTGCCAGCAGCCCCTCTGGTTGGGGCTACACCTAC. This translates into CASSPSGWGYTY.